This T cell receptor (beta chain) was retrieved from a study of shared clonotypes between healthy human individuals. Study-wide background: The study used three CD4 naive, three CD4 memory, two CD8 naive and one CD8 memory plate per donor. Notes on the study in general: Larger estimated richness was generally recorded for naive subsets relative to memory subsets.

This CDR3 region has 15 residues. The V gene end was trimmed by 2 bases and the J gene end by 9 bases; junction bases not matched to a gene: 6. CDR1 is MGHRA and CDR2 is YSYEKL in the germline V gene. The assay was run at deep level. The repertoire was sequenced with immunoSEQ multiplex PCR; TCRdb's copy has only in-frame clones and lacks some. There are around 1,000,000 clones in the sample; roughly 80% occur only once, and 0.89% lies in the top ten. Notes on this clone: Its antigen is unknown.

The sequence was obtained from a man aged 18 to 29 in good health. Some clones in this sample may be carry-over from other donors' samples. J is TRBJ2-1 and V is TRBV4-1; TRBD2 aligns across 11 bases. Sequencing was performed on memory CD4+ T cells from PBMCs. The subset here: CD45RA-negative fraction. CDR3 coding DNA: TGCGCCAGCAGCCAAAGGGTTAGCGGGAGGGGTGAGCAGTTCTTC. This gives the protein CASSQRVSGRGEQFF.